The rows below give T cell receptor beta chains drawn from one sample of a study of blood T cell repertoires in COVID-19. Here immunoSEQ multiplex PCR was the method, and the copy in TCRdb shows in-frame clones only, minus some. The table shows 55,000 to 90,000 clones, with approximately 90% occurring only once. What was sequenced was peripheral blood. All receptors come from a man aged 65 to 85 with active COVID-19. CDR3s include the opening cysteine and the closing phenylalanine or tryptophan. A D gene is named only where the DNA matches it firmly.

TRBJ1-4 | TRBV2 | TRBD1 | TGTGCCAGCAGCCCGGGACAGGGTGATGAAAAACTGTTTTTT | CASSPGQGDEKLFF
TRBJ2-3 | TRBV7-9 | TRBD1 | TGTGCCAGCAGGGCCGGGACAGTGGGCACAGATACGCAGTATTTT | CASRAGTVGTDTQYF
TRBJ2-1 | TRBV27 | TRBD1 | TGTGCCAGCACCACGGACAGGGGGTGGGGGAATGAGCAGTTCTTC | CASTTDRGWGNEQFF
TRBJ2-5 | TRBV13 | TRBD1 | TGTGCCAGCAGCCCCCAGGGGGCCCCACAAGAGACCCAGTACTTC | CASSPQGAPQETQYF
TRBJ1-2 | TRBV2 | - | TGTGCCAGCAGTGAGAGAGAGATCTATGGCTACACCTTC | CASSEREIYGYTF
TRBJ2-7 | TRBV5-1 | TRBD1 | TGCGCCAGCAGCTGGGACAGGGGAGGATACGAGCAGTACTTC | CASSWDRGGYEQYF
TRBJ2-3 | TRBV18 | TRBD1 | TGTGCCAGCTCACCTCCCCGGGCAGGGGGCCCTCGGGATACGCAGTATTTT | CASSPPRAGGPRDTQYF
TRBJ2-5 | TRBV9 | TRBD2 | TGTGCCAGCAGCGTAGGGGTAGCGGGAGGCTCCCAAGAGACCCAGTACTTC | CASSVGVAGGSQETQYF
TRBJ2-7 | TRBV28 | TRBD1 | TGTGCCAGCAGATGGGGGACAGGGGGCTCCTACGAGCAGTACTTC | CASRWGTGGSYEQYF
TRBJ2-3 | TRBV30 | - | TGTGCCTGGAGTTGGGGGGGCACAGATACGCAGTATTTT | CAWSWGGTDTQYF
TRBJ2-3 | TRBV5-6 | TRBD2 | TGTGCCAGCAGCTTGGGTCTAGCGGGATGGGGAGATACGCAGTATTTT | CASSLGLAGWGDTQYF
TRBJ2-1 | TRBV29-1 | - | TGCAGCGTTGACGTGGGCAGGGAGCAGTTCTTC | CSVDVGREQFF
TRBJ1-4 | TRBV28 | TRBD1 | TGTGCCAGCAGTCCCGGGACAGGGGGCGGGGGTGAAAAACTGTTTTTT | CASSPGTGGGGEKLFF